This record covers a single T cell receptor (beta chain). The source of the sample is a study of shared clonotypes between healthy human individuals. This CDR3 contains 12 residues. With 6 bases removed from V and 5 bases from J, the gap between germline ends came to 13 bases. Germline CDR1 and CDR2: SQVTM and ANQGSEA. TCRdb's copy holds only in-frame clones and misses some; the assay was immunoSEQ multiplex PCR. This sample has approximately 2,300,000 clones; around 92% occur once, and the top ten carry approximately 0.4%. Material: naive CD4+ T cells from PBMCs. The subset was: CD45RA+ positively selected. The sequence derives from a man younger than 30 in good health. Some clones in this sample may be carry-over from other donors' samples. The chain has TRBV29-1 and TRBJ2-5, with D perhaps TRBD1 or TRBD2 (5 bases each). For the CDR3, the DNA is TGCAGCGTGACCCAGGGACCCGAGACCCAGTACTTC. Translation gives CSVTQGPETQYF.